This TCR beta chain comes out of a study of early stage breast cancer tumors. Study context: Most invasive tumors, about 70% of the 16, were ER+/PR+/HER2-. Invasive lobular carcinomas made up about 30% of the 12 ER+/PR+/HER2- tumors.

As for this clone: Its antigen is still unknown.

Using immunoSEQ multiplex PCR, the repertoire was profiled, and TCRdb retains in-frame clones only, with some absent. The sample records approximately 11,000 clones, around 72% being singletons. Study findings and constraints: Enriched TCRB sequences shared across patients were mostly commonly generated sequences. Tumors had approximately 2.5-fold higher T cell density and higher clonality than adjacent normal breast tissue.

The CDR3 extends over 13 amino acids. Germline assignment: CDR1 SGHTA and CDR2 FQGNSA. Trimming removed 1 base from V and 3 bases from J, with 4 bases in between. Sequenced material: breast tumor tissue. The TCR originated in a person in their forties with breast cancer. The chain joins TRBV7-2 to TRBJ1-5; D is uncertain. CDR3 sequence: CASSLGPNQPQHF. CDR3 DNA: TGTGCCAGCAGCTTAGGCCCCAATCAGCCCCAGCATTTT.